The sequence of this T cell receptor beta chain was determined in a study of CD8+ T cells in alopecia areata. Trimming took 0 bases from V and 4 from J; bases not matched to a gene: 2. Germline V gene sequence: CDR1 SNHLY, CDR2 FYNNEI. The CDR3 has 15 amino acids. The sequencing template was cDNA reverse transcribed from extracted RNA. The assay was immunoSEQ multiplex PCR, and TCRdb's table has in-frame clones only and misses some. The sample consists of 180,000 or so clones, 40% to 65% of them appearing once. Noted treatment: oral pan-JAK inhibitor, 5-10 mg twice daily. The source of this sequence is a human donor with alopecia areata. The source was CD8+ T cells sorted from blood, collected at week 52, from a patient treated with tofacitinib. The gene calls are TRBV2 and TRBJ2-4; 8 bases are shared with TRBD1. The CDR3 is CASSEARQGKNIQYF. DNA of the CDR3: TGTGCCAGCAGTGAAGCGCGACAGGGGAAAAACATTCAGTACTTC.